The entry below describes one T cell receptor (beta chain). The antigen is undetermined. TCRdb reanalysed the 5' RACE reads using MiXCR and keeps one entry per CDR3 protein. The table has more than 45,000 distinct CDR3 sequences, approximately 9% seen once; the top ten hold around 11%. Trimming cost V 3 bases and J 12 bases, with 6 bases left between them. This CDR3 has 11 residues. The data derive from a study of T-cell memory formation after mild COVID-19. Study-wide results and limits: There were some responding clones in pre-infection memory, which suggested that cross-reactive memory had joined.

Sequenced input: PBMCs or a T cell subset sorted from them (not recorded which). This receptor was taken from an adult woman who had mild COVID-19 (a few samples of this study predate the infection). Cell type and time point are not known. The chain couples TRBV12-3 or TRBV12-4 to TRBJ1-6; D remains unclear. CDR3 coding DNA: TGTGCCAGCAGTTTTACGGGACCCCTCCACTTT. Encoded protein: CASSFTGPLHF.